What follows are 24 T cell receptor beta chains derived from one specimen sequenced in a study of OX40 agonist ivuxolimab in advanced cancers. Profiled with immunoSEQ multiplex PCR; TCRdb holds only in-frame clones, not every one. The sample lists about 37,000 clones; roughly 87% were seen once. The starting material was CD4+ or CD8+ T cells sorted from blood, obtained in a trial of the OX40 agonist ivuxolimab. The receptors here all came from an adult with an advanced solid tumor such as melanoma, head and neck, liver or kidney cancer.

The chain joins TRBV7-9 to TRBJ1-5; D gene uncertain. Germline lookup yields CDR1 SEHNR and CDR2 FQNEAQ (reference sequence). V gave up 2 bases and J gave up 9 bases, with 8 bases separating them. The CDR3 totals 12 residues. The CDR3 nucleotides read TGTGCCAGCAGCTTATCGGATGGGCCCCAGCATTTT. Protein product: CASSLSDGPQHF.

The V call is TRBV10-3, the J call TRBJ1-2; 7 bases are shared with TRBD1. After removal of 5 bases from V and 2 bases from J, the junction contained 5 bases not matched to a gene. CDR1 is ENHRY, CDR2 SYGVKD, per germline. The CDR3 is 14 amino acids. The CDR3 coding sequence is TGTGCCATCAGTACAGGGGCACGGAACTATGGCTACACCTTC. Amino acid sequence: CAISTGARNYGYTF.

The V gene is TRBV6-5, the J gene TRBJ1-2; possible D gene TRBD1, 5 bases. The CDR3 length is 13 residues. The germline CDR1 and CDR2 sequences are MNHEY and SVGAGI. Deletions cut 2 bases from V and 4 bases from J, with 8 bases between. The CDR3 region is CASSYSGGYGYTF. The CDR3, as DNA: TGTGCCAGCAGTTACAGTGGGGGCTATGGCTACACCTTC.

This sequence joins TRBV7-2 and TRBJ1-2; 9 bases are a match to TRBD1. J gave up 3 bases and V 4 bases, and 6 bases lay outside the gene matches. Germline V gives CDR1 SGHTA, CDR2 FQGNSA. The CDR3 sequence is 15 residues long. CDR3 DNA: TGTGCCAGCAGCTCAACGACAGGGGGTTACTATGGCTACACCTTC. Protein: CASSSTTGGYYGYTF.

The chain joins TRBV9 to TRBJ1-1, with D hard to call. V was shortened by 2 bases and J by 0 bases, with 11 bases between the two germline ends. The CDR3 loop spans 15 amino acids. Germline V gives CDR1 SGDLS, CDR2 YYNGEE. The CDR3 DNA sequence: TGTGCCAGCAGCGTCTATCGGGAGCTGAACACTGAAGCTTTCTTT. This encodes CASSVYRELNTEAFF.

This rearrangement joins TRBV19 to TRBJ1-2; no definite D call. The CDR3 length is 14 residues. Germline CDR1 and CDR2: LNHDA and SQIVND (reference sequence). V was cut by 3 bases and J by 8 bases, with 16 bases left in between. CDR3 region: CASSIGTSRRGYTF. CDR3 bases: TGTGCCAGTAGTATCGGTACCTCCCGGAGAGGCTACACCTTC.

This chain links TRBV7-9 with TRBJ1-4; TRBD1 matches 7 bases. Germline V gives CDR1 SEHNR, CDR2 FQNEAQ (reference sequence). J lost 5 bases, V lost 2 bases, and 11 bases had no gene match. This CDR3 has 17 amino acids. Here the CDR3 DNA reads TGTGCCAGCAGCTTATTCGAGGGGGCGCGGGACAATGAAAAACTGTTTTTT. This codes for CASSLFEGARDNEKLFF.

This chain connects TRBV9 to TRBJ1-1; unclear D gene. V lost 2 bases to trimming and J lost 3 bases, with 8 bases between them. Germline V gene data show CDR1 as SGDLS and CDR2 as YYNGEE. The CDR3 has 13 residues. The CDR3 coding sequence is TGTGCCAGCAGCGTCGAGGGCCACACTGAAGCTTTCTTT. This codes for CASSVEGHTEAFF.

The chain recombines TRBV11-2 with TRBJ1-1; D remains unclear. Germline lookup yields CDR1 SGHAT and CDR2 FQNNGV. V lost 8 bases to trimming and J lost 1 base, with 2 bases between them. The CDR3 spans 10 residues. This chain's CDR3 is CASGNTEAFF. CDR3 DNA sequence: TGTGCCAGCGGGAACACTGAAGCTTTCTTT.

The chain has TRBV11-2 and TRBJ2-1, with D unclear. The CDR3 extends over 16 amino acids. Germline loops: CDR1 SGHAT, CDR2 FQNNGV. V dropped 3 bases and J dropped 8 bases, with 20 bases sitting between them. The CDR3 region is CASSFSPVLGVHEQFF. CDR3 sequence (DNA): TGTGCCAGCAGCTTCTCCCCGGTCCTCGGCGTGCATGAGCAGTTCTTC.

The chain combines TRBV7-6 with TRBJ2-7; 7 bases are shared with TRBD2. Germline values: CDR1 SGHVS, CDR2 FNYEAQ. V shed 1 base, J shed 2 bases, and the junction held 2 bases outside the gene matches. The CDR3 contains 14 residues. Here the CDR3 reads CASSLGGGAYEQYF. CDR3 DNA sequence: TGTGCCAGCAGCTTAGGGGGGGGAGCCTACGAGCAGTACTTC.

V gene TRBV4-1 combines with J gene TRBJ2-7, with D perhaps TRBD1 (6 bases). The germline CDR1 and CDR2 sequences are MGHRA and YSYEKL. Trimming left V 0 bases short and J 3 bases short, with 12 bases between. There are 15 residues in the CDR3. CDR3: CASSQDGQQGYEQYF. Here the CDR3 DNA reads TGCGCCAGCAGCCAAGATGGACAGCAGGGCTACGAGCAGTACTTC.

The genes are TRBV7-9 and TRBJ1-5; D unresolved. Deletions cut 5 bases from V and 4 bases from J, with 18 bases between. CDR1 and CDR2 (germline): SEHNR, FQNEAQ (reference sequence). The CDR3 runs 16 residues. DNA for the CDR3: TGTGCCAGCAGCCAAGATCGGGGAGTGGGAAATCAGCCCCAGCATTTT. Translation gives CASSQDRGVGNQPQHF.

This sequence joins TRBV27 and TRBJ1-4; weak D call: TRBD1 (5 bases). The V gene's germline CDR1 is MNHEY and CDR2 SMNVEV (reference sequence). The CDR3 sequence is 15 residues long. Trimming shortened V by 1 base and J by 4 bases, and 10 bases separated the two germline ends. CDR3 amino acids: CASSLFWGDNEKLFF. The CDR3 DNA follows: TGTGCCAGCAGTTTATTCTGGGGCGATAATGAAAAACTGTTTTTT. Filled out from reference TRBV27 and TRBJ1-4, the complete variable domain reads EAQVTQNPRYLITVTGKKLTVTCSQNMNHEYMSWYRQDPGLGLRQIYYSMNVEVTDKGDVPEGYKVSRKEKRNFPLILESPSPNQTSLYFCASSLFWGDNEKLFFGSGTQLSVL.

V gene TRBV19 combines with J gene TRBJ1-4; D unresolved. V dropped 7 bases and J dropped 5 bases, with 17 bases sitting between them. Germline CDR1 is LNHDA and CDR2 is SQIVND (reference sequence). The CDR3 is 15 amino acids. The CDR3 region has the DNA TGTGCCAGTAATGGTAGGGAAGTGGGGAATGAAAAACTGTTTTTT. It yields the protein CASNGREVGNEKLFF.

The rearrangement uses TRBV4-3 and TRBJ2-7, with 7 bases matching TRBD1. Germline lookup yields CDR1 LGHNA and CDR2 YSLEER. The CDR3 contains 15 residues. V was clipped by 3 bases and J by 3 bases; unmatched bases: 8. CDR3 nucleotide sequence: TGCGCCAGCAGCCACCTTAGGGGGCCCCACTACGAGCAGTACTTC. This codes for CASSHLRGPHYEQYF.

V gene TRBV5-6 combines with J gene TRBJ2-5, with 7 bases aligning to TRBD1. Germline values: CDR1 SGHDT, CDR2 YYEEEE. With V trimmed by 3 bases and J by 4 bases, 6 bases remained unmatched. The CDR3 has 14 amino acids. Here the CDR3 reads CASSSRQGGETQYF. The CDR3 region has the DNA TGTGCCAGCAGCTCCCGACAGGGTGGAGAGACCCAGTACTTC.

This clone has just a few counts. The CDR3 DNA is TGTGCCACCCGACTATCAGCGGGCACTGAAGCTTTCTTT. Amino acid sequence: CATRLSAGTEAFF. The V and J genes are TRBV19 and TRBJ1-1; D not resolved. The CDR3 runs 13 residues. V was cut by 10 bases and J by 4 bases, with 16 bases left in between. Germline CDR1 is LNHDA and CDR2 is SQIVND (reference sequence).

This clone counts as medium-sized. This rearrangement joins TRBV27 to TRBJ1-1, with 7 bases lining up with TRBD1. V lost 5 bases to trimming and J lost 1 base; unmatched junction nucleotides: 1. The germline CDR1 and CDR2 sequences are MNHEY and SMNVEV (reference sequence). The CDR3 is 13 amino acids. CDR3 DNA: TGTGCCAGCAGTGACAGGGAGAACACTGAAGCTTTCTTT. Its protein is CASSDRENTEAFF.

This clone was counted once. The chain employs TRBV27 and TRBJ2-3; possibly TRBD1 for D (5 bases). The CDR3 consists of 16 residues. Between the trimmed V and J ends, which lost 5 bases and 0 bases, there was a span of 15 bases. The germline gives CDR1 MNHEY, CDR2 SMNVEV (reference sequence). In DNA form, the CDR3 reads TGTGCCAGCAGTCCGTACAGGCATCTTAGCACAGATACGCAGTATTTT. It is translated as CASSPYRHLSTDTQYF.

This clone was detected once. The chain has TRBV18 and TRBJ1-6; no clear D. CDR1 KGHSH and CDR2 LQKENI come from the germline V gene. V was clipped by 7 bases and J by 0 bases, with 10 bases between them. This CDR3 is built from 15 residues. The CDR3: CASCRGGSYNSPLHF. CDR3 bases: TGTGCCAGCTGCCGGGGAGGCTCCTATAATTCACCCCTCCACTTT.

J is TRBJ2-3 and V is TRBV25-1; 10 nucleotides line up with TRBD1. Germline loops: CDR1 MGHDK, CDR2 SYGVNS. The CDR3 is 15 amino acids. With 3 bases clipped from V and 5 bases from J, the junction kept 5 bases outside the gene matches. The CDR3 protein is CASSDRQGAGDTQYF. CDR3 bases: TGTGCCAGCAGTGACAGACAGGGGGCAGGAGATACGCAGTATTTT.

The chain joins TRBV7-3 to TRBJ2-1; D gene unclear. Germline loops: CDR1 SGHTA, CDR2 FQGTGA. The CDR3 contains 15 residues. V was pared by 2 bases and J by 7 bases, with 15 bases between. The CDR3 is CASSLFISRRNEQFF. CDR3 sequence (DNA): TGTGCCAGCAGCTTATTCATTAGCAGGAGAAATGAGCAGTTCTTC.

The chain links TRBV5-4 to TRBJ2-7; D is ambiguous. Germline CDR1 and CDR2: SGHNT and YYREEE (reference sequence). The CDR3 is 14 amino acids. Trimming removed 0 bases at V and 2 bases at J, with 9 bases between. DNA of the CDR3: TGTGCCAGCAGCTTGGAGGCAGGAACCTACGAGCAGTACTTC. Protein product: CASSLEAGTYEQYF. Combining the CDR3 with reference TRBV5-4 and TRBJ2-7 gives the whole variable domain ETGVTQSPTHLIKTRGQQVTLRCSSQSGHNTVSWYQQALGQGPQFIFQYYREEENGRGNFPPRFSGLQFPNYSSELNVNALELDDSALYLCASSLEAGTYEQYFGPGTRLTVT.